The 29 T cell receptor beta chains below all came from one sample that was sequenced in a study of sequential checkpoint blockade in melanoma. As to treatment: randomized to nivolumab then ipilimumab (arm A) or the reverse (arm B). Only in-frame clones appear in the TCRdb table, and some are missing; sequencing was by immunoSEQ multiplex PCR. The table shows roughly 13,000 clones, with around 23% occurring only once. The specimen was tumor tissue (inferred from file names), collected from a patient given nivolumab and ipilimumab in sequence. All receptors come from a human donor with melanoma.

This clone was detected only a few times. This rearrangement joins TRBV28 to TRBJ1-2; no reliable D call. V dropped 3 bases and J dropped 13 bases, with 18 bases sitting between them. Germline lookup yields CDR1 MDHEN and CDR2 SYDVKM. The CDR3 extends over 13 amino acids. For the CDR3, the DNA is TGTGCCAGCAGTTTTAACCTCGCCCCGCTTTTCACCTTC. As protein: CASSFNLAPLFTF.

The rearrangement uses TRBV11-3 and TRBJ2-3; 10 bases map to TRBD2. Losses at the gene ends were 1 base for V and 1 base for J; bases not matched to a gene: 8. There are 18 residues in the CDR3. From germline, CDR1 is SGHNT and CDR2 YENEEA. CDR3 nucleotide sequence: TGTGCCAGCAGCTTAGGTCACAGCGGGGGGGCCGGCACAGATACGCAGTATTTT. It is translated as CASSLGHSGGAGTDTQYF. Full variable domain (outside the CDR3, taken from reference TRBV11-3 and TRBJ2-3): EAGVVQSPRYKIIEKKQPVAFWCNPISGHNTLYWYLQNLGQGPELLIRYENEEAVDDSQLPKDRFSAERLKGVDSTLKIQPAELGDSAVYLCASSLGHSGGAGTDTQYFGPGTRLTVL.

This clone was recorded only once. This chain links TRBV12-5 with TRBJ2-1, with TRBD2 identical over 12 bases. With 4 bases clipped from V and 2 bases from J, the junction kept 9 bases outside the gene matches. The CDR3 sequence is 18 residues long. Germline loops: CDR1 LGHNT, CDR2 FRNRAP. CDR3 residues: CASGSLAGGRRTYNEQFF. The CDR3 nucleotides are TGTGCTAGTGGTTCGCTAGCGGGAGGGAGGAGGACCTACAATGAGCAGTTCTTC.

This chain links TRBV9 with TRBJ2-1; TRBD2 agrees at 8 bases. The V and J ends lost 5 bases and 8 bases, in that order; junction bases with no gene match: 3. The CDR3 consists of 12 residues. Germline CDR1 reads SGDLS; CDR2 reads YYNGEE. The CDR3 loop is CASSGLAYEQFF. The CDR3 DNA reads TGTGCCAGCAGTGGACTAGCCTATGAGCAGTTCTTC.

This clone was picked up many times. This chain connects TRBV9 to TRBJ1-5; a possible D gene is TRBD1 (6 bases). V dropped 3 bases and J dropped 10 bases, with 23 bases sitting between them. This CDR3 region has 16 residues. Germline lookup yields CDR1 SGDLS and CDR2 YYNGEE. DNA of the CDR3: TGTGCCAGCAGCGCAGGACGGACAGTTGGTGGGGGACCCCAGCATTTT. It encodes CASSAGRTVGGGPQHF.

This clone was recorded a few times. The V call is TRBV12-5, the J call TRBJ2-7; 7 bases align to TRBD1. Trimming took 3 bases from V and 3 from J; bases not matched to a gene: 5. CDR1 and CDR2 (germline): LGHNT, FRNRAP. The CDR3 is made up of 14 amino acids. The CDR3: CASGLQGSGYEQYF. The CDR3 coding sequence is TGTGCTAGTGGTTTACAGGGGTCCGGCTACGAGCAGTACTTC.

The chain is built from TRBV28 and TRBJ1-2, with D possibly matching TRBD1 (6 bases). Trimming shortened V by 2 bases and J by 8 bases, and 12 bases separated the two germline ends. Germline-derived CDR1 and CDR2 are MDHEN and SYDVKM. There are 13 residues in the CDR3. CDR3 nucleotides: TGTGCCAGCAGTTTAGTCCAAGGGGGGGGCTACACCTTC. Translating gives CASSLVQGGGYTF.

This clone has ten or more counts. The chain is built from TRBV6-8 and TRBJ2-1; 15 nucleotides match TRBD2. V lost 5 bases and J lost 9; bases outside the gene matches: 5. The CDR3 covers 15 residues. In germline, CDR1 is MNHGY, CDR2 SAAAGT. The CDR3 reads CASSNVGLAGGEQFF. The DNA of the CDR3 is TGTGCCAGCAGTAACGTGGGACTAGCGGGAGGTGAGCAGTTCTTC.

This clone has a handful of counts. The chain combines TRBV18 with TRBJ1-2; D gene ambiguous. The germline gives CDR1 KGHSH, CDR2 LQKENI. CDR3 length: 16 amino acids. V was trimmed by 0 bases and J by 8 bases, leaving 19 bases between them. The CDR3 DNA sequence: TGTGCCAGCTCACCACCGGCACAAGAGTTCACCAAGGGCTACACCTTC. Translating gives CASSPPAQEFTKGYTF.

The sample holds a few counts of this clone. The CDR3 DNA sequence: TGTGCCAGCAGTCAAACCCCCGGCAGGGGCTGGGGCTACACCTTC. It yields the protein CASSQTPGRGWGYTF. The chain links TRBV6-8 to TRBJ1-2; D perhaps matches TRBD1 (6 bases). The germline CDR1 and CDR2 sequences are MNHGY and SAAAGT. CDR3 length: 15 amino acids. The V gene lost 5 bases and the J gene lost 8 bases, with 21 bases spanning the gap.

The table lists this clone with many counts. The chain has TRBV11-3 and TRBJ1-3; D remains ambiguous. Germline V gives CDR1 SGHNT, CDR2 YENEEA. The CDR3 loop spans 15 amino acids. V gave up 7 bases and J gave up 0 bases, with 13 bases separating them. The CDR3 loop is CASTSGPVSGNTIYF. Here the CDR3 DNA reads TGTGCCAGCACCAGCGGACCAGTCTCTGGAAACACCATATATTTT.

The gene calls are TRBV19 and TRBJ2-4; the D gene is possibly TRBD1 (7 bases). The V and J ends lost 6 bases and 4 bases respectively, with 25 bases between them. From germline, CDR1 is LNHDA and CDR2 SQIVND (reference sequence). The CDR3 contains 18 residues. The CDR3 loop reads CASSQGGTDRVRKNIQYF. CDR3 bases: TGTGCCAGTAGCCAAGGGGGGACCGACAGGGTTCGTAAAAACATTCAGTACTTC.

This clone is categorized as medium-sized. The chain employs TRBV19 and TRBJ1-1; 10 bases are shared with TRBD1. The germline gives CDR1 LNHDA, CDR2 SQIVND (reference sequence). This CDR3 is built from 13 residues. V gave up 7 bases and J gave up 5 bases; unmatched junction bases: 4. As DNA, the CDR3 is TGTGCCAGTAAGACAGGGGGCGAGACTGAAGCTTTCTTT. It translates to CASKTGGETEAFF.

This clone was counted only a few times. The rearrangement links TRBV29-1 to TRBJ2-1; 8 bases line up with TRBD2. The V and J ends lost 6 bases and 2 bases, in that order; junction bases with no gene match: 6. Germline assignment: CDR1 SQVTM and CDR2 ANQGSEA. The CDR3 covers 14 residues. This chain's CDR3 is CSVPLAGTYNEQFF. CDR3 in DNA: TGCAGCGTGCCGCTAGCGGGCACCTACAATGAGCAGTTCTTC.

J is TRBJ2-5 and V is TRBV19; D gene unclear. Germline lookup yields CDR1 LNHDA and CDR2 SQIVND (reference sequence). The CDR3 is 14 amino acids. V gave up 1 base and J gave up 5 bases, with 11 bases separating them. DNA of the CDR3: TGTGCCAGTAGTATAGGCATGACCGGGGAGACCCAGTACTTC. Residues: CASSIGMTGETQYF.

Only a few counts were recorded for this clone. The chain links TRBV28 to TRBJ1-2; no reliable D call. The germline V gene encodes CDR1 MDHEN and CDR2 SYDVKM. V was shortened by 5 bases and J by 0 bases, with 10 bases between the two germline ends. The CDR3 length is 14 residues. DNA of the CDR3: TGTGCCAGCAGTCCCCCCTCGGCTAACTATGGCTACACCTTC. Amino acid sequence: CASSPPSANYGYTF.

This clone was counted ten times or more. For the CDR3, the DNA is TGTGCCATCAACCACGGACTAGACCCTTCGGGTGAGCAGTTCTTC. Residues: CAINHGLDPSGEQFF. This chain uses TRBV6-8 with TRBJ2-1; 7 bases agree with TRBD2. From germline, CDR1 is MNHGY and CDR2 SAAAGT. The V and J ends lost 10 bases and 9 bases, in that order; junction bases with no gene match: 18. This CDR3 is built from 15 residues.

This clone was counted ten times or more. The CDR3 bases are TGCGCCAGCAGCCAAGATCAATTGGGGGCCGGCTACACCTTC. This gives the protein CASSQDQLGAGYTF. J is TRBJ1-2 and V is TRBV4-1; D may be TRBD1 (6 bases). Trimming took off 0 bases at V and 8 bases at J, with 13 bases between the two ends. The CDR3 runs to 14 residues. Germline CDR1 is MGHRA and CDR2 is YSYEKL.

The chain links TRBV28 to TRBJ1-6; no clear D. Trimming took off 4 bases at V and 0 bases at J, with 10 bases between the two ends. CDR3 size: 16 residues. Per germline, CDR1 MDHEN and CDR2 SYDVKM. CDR3 residues: CASSSAQSSYNSPLHF. DNA of the CDR3: TGTGCCAGCAGTTCCGCGCAGAGCTCCTATAATTCACCCCTCCACTTT. Complete variable domain (other parts from reference TRBV28 and TRBJ1-6): DVKVTQSSRYLVKRTGEKVFLECVQDMDHENMFWYRQDPGLGLRLIYFSYDVKMKEKGDIPEGYSVSREKKERFSLILESASTNQTSMYLCASSSAQSSYNSPLHFGNGTRLTVT.

This clone was counted a few times. The J gene is TRBJ1-5, the V gene TRBV10-2; D is ambiguous. The CDR3 runs 12 residues. Deletions cut 3 bases from V and 10 bases from J, with 10 bases between. Germline-derived CDR1 and CDR2 are WSHSY and SAAADI. The CDR3 bases are TGCGCCAGCAGTGAATCCCGGGTTCCCCAGCATTTT. It specifies CASSESRVPQHF.

V and J are TRBV29-1 and TRBJ2-7; tentatively, D is TRBD2 (7 bases). Germline-derived CDR1 and CDR2 are SQVTM and ANQGSEA. The CDR3 spans 15 residues. The V and J ends lost 1 base and 6 bases respectively, with 19 bases between them. The chain's CDR3 is CSVEAGAREGSEQYF. For the CDR3, the DNA is TGCAGCGTTGAAGCGGGGGCCAGGGAGGGCTCCGAGCAGTACTTC.

This clone occurred many times. The J gene is TRBJ1-2, the V gene TRBV2, with 8 bases fitting TRBD1. The CDR3 contains 14 residues. V trimming: 6 bases; J trimming: 7 bases; junction bases outside the gene matches: 10. Germline V gene data show CDR1 as SNHLY and CDR2 as FYNNEI. Here the CDR3 DNA reads TGTGCCAGCAGAAATGGACAGGGTTTAAGTGGCTACACCTTC. Protein: CASRNGQGLSGYTF.

This clone is medium-sized in the sample. The chain couples TRBV11-3 to TRBJ2-2; D unresolved. Germline values: CDR1 SGHNT, CDR2 YENEEA. V lost 5 bases, J lost 2 bases, and 9 bases lay in between. The CDR3 runs 14 residues. DNA for the CDR3: TGTGCCAGCAGCCCTAACAGTAACACCGGGGAGCTGTTTTTT. Protein product: CASSPNSNTGELFF.

This rearrangement joins TRBV10-2 to TRBJ2-1, with D perhaps TRBD2 (5 bases). This CDR3 region has 14 residues. Germline V gene sequence: CDR1 WSHSY, CDR2 SAAADI. V lost 5 bases to trimming and J lost 10 bases, with 18 bases between them. CDR3 in DNA: TGCGCCAGCAGTCTAGCCACCGGTGGGGTGGAGCAGTTCTTC. It encodes CASSLATGGVEQFF.

The chain uses TRBV19 and TRBJ2-1, with D maybe TRBD1 (6 bases). Germline V lookup: CDR1 LNHDA, CDR2 SQIVND (reference sequence). V was clipped by 7 bases and J by 5 bases, with 12 bases between them. This CDR3 comprises 13 residues. The CDR3 DNA reads TGTGCCAGTATGGGACACGGTGACAATGAGCAGTTCTTC. This encodes CASMGHGDNEQFF. The variable domain in full, with the rest retrieved from reference TRBV19 and TRBJ2-1, is DGGITQSPKYLFRKEGQNVTLSCEQNLNHDAMYWYRQDPGQGLRLIYYSQIVNDFQKGDIAEGYSVSREKKESFPLTVTSAQKNPTAFYLCASMGHGDNEQFFGPGTRLTVL.

The chain has TRBV6-8 and TRBJ1-3; D not certain. The CDR3 runs 15 residues. V was cut by 7 bases and J by 0 bases, with 13 bases left in between. Per the germline V gene, CDR1 is MNHGY and CDR2 is SAAAGT. In nucleotides, the CDR3 is TGTGCCAGCAAACTGGATTTTCTCTCTGGAAACACCATATATTTT. Protein sequence: CASKLDFLSGNTIYF.

The chain recombines TRBV11-3 with TRBJ1-2, with D possibly TRBD1 on 6 matching bases. This CDR3 has 14 amino acids. The V gene's germline CDR1 is SGHNT and CDR2 YENEEA. V dropped 4 bases and J dropped 3 bases, with 12 bases sitting between them. Here the CDR3 reads CASSSRAGDYGYTF. The CDR3 DNA is TGTGCCAGCAGCTCCCGGGCAGGGGACTATGGCTACACCTTC.

The chain combines TRBV7-6 with TRBJ2-7; 9 bases map to TRBD2. Germline CDR1 SGHVS, CDR2 FNYEAQ. V trimming: 5 bases; J trimming: 3 bases; junction bases outside the gene matches: 11. The CDR3 is 16 residues long. The DNA of the CDR3 is TGTGCCAGCAGCCACATCAGCGGGGGGACTTTCTACGAGCAGTACTTC. This translates into CASSHISGGTFYEQYF.

The chain carries TRBV18 and TRBJ1-2; D gene ambiguous. Germline CDR1 is KGHSH and CDR2 is LQKENI. V was pared by 3 bases and J by 5 bases, with 19 bases between. CDR3 length: 16 residues. The CDR3 sequence: CASSPSPGGTLYGYTF. The CDR3 coding sequence is TGTGCCAGCTCACCCTCCCCGGGAGGAACCCTTTATGGCTACACCTTC.